These 20 T cell receptor beta chains were sequenced from one sample in a study of shared clonotypes between healthy human individuals. Produced via immunoSEQ multiplex PCR; TCRdb's table is partial and in-frame only. The repertoire consists of over a million clones, with 60% to 80% occurring once and the leading ten covering approximately 1.5%. Sequencing was performed on memory CD4+ T cells sorted from blood. Subset given: CD45RA-negative fraction. These receptors all come from a man between 18 and 29 years old in good health.

The chain recombines TRBV5-1 with TRBJ2-7; weak D call: TRBD1 (6 bases). Germline V CDR1 and CDR2: SGHRS, YFSETQ. The ends were cut back, 4 bases at V and 3 bases at J, with 14 bases in the middle. The CDR3 is made up of 14 amino acids. CDR3: CASSPGGSFYEQYF. CDR3 DNA sequence: TGCGCCAGCAGCCCTGGGGGCAGTTTCTACGAGCAGTACTTC.

This rearrangement joins TRBV2 to TRBJ2-3, with 8 positions matching TRBD2. This CDR3 has 15 amino acids. Looked up from germline, CDR1 is SNHLY and CDR2 is FYNNEI. V gave up 4 bases and J gave up 2 bases; unmatched junction bases: 5. CDR3 DNA sequence: TGTGCCAGCAGTGTGACGGGGGGGTTCACAGATACGCAGTATTTT. Protein: CASSVTGGFTDTQYF.

The rearrangement joins TRBV7-9 to TRBJ2-2, with 12 bases fitting TRBD2. The CDR3 sequence is 18 residues long. Germline V gene data show CDR1 as SEHNR and CDR2 as FQNEAQ (reference sequence). V lost 5 bases to trimming and J lost 3 bases; unmatched junction nucleotides: 10. The CDR3: CASSGLTSGGRYTGELFF. The CDR3 DNA follows: TGTGCCAGCAGCGGTCTGACTAGCGGGGGACGTTACACCGGGGAGCTGTTTTTT.

About this clone: One base away lies a much larger clone, so this may be a sequencing read error. Here the CDR3 reads CASSSTGQDYTF. The CDR3 nucleotides are TGTGCCAGCTCATCAACAGGGCAAGACTACACCTTC. This chain joins TRBV18 and TRBJ1-2, with a possible D match to TRBD1 (6 bases). Trimming stripped 5 bases from V and 10 bases from J, with 14 bases between. CDR3 length equals 12 residues. Germline assignment: CDR1 KGHSH and CDR2 LQKENI. Full variable domain (remainder filled in from reference TRBV18 and TRBJ1-2): NAGVMQNPRHLVRRRGQEARLRCSPMKGHSHVYWYRQLPEEGLKFMVYLQKENIIDESGMPKERFSAEFPKEGPSILRIQQVVRGDSAAYFCASSSTGQDYTFGSGTRLTVV.

The gene calls are TRBV6-6 and TRBJ2-7; weak D call: TRBD2 (7 bases). Germline CDR1 and CDR2: MNHNY and SVGAGI (reference sequence). Deletions cut 11 bases from V and 6 bases from J, with 20 bases between. This CDR3 region has 13 residues. CDR3 protein: CACRGGQGSEQYF. CDR3 nucleotide sequence: TGTGCCTGTCGCGGGGGCCAAGGAAGCGAGCAGTACTTC.

The chain employs TRBV2 and TRBJ1-2, with D maybe TRBD1 (6 bases). Deletions cut 6 bases from V and 1 base from J, with 12 bases between. The germline V gene encodes CDR1 SNHLY and CDR2 FYNNEI. The CDR3 totals 14 residues. The chain's CDR3 is CASSPGQNNYGYTF. DNA of the CDR3: TGTGCCAGCAGCCCTGGACAGAATAACTATGGCTACACCTTC.

On this clone: Sequence at one end of the junction differs from germline and may be a read error. The chain links TRBV7-7 to TRBJ2-2; 8 bases line up with TRBD2. The CDR3 contains 17 residues. Germline V lookup: CDR1 SSHAT, CDR2 FNYEAQ (reference sequence). CDR3 nucleotides: TGTGCTAGCAGCCCCCAGGGTAGCGGGACCCACACCGGGGAGCTGTTTTTT. This sequence encodes CASSPQGSGTHTGELFF.

On this clone: Sequence at one end of the junction differs from germline and may be a read error. The chain links TRBV11-2 to TRBJ1-5; D perhaps matches TRBD1 (6 bases). CDR1 and CDR2 from the germline V gene are SGHAT and FQNNGV. The CDR3 totals 13 residues. This chain's CDR3 is CANSLQGYQPQHF. The CDR3 nucleotides are TGTGCCAACAGCCTACAGGGTTATCAGCCCCAGCATTTT.

The chain employs TRBV10-1 and TRBJ2-7; tentative D call: TRBD2 (5 bases). The CDR3 is 12 residues long. CDR1 and CDR2 (germline): WNHNN, SYGVQD (reference sequence). Trimming removed 2 bases from V and 7 bases from J, with 9 bases in between. The CDR3 region is CASSENTGEQYF. Written as DNA, the CDR3 is TGCGCCAGCAGTGAGAACACGGGGGAGCAGTACTTC.

The chain recombines TRBV18 with TRBJ2-3; D is undetermined. Looked up from germline, CDR1 is KGHSH and CDR2 is LQKENI. This CDR3 has 13 amino acids. Trimming removed 5 bases at V and 4 bases at J, with 10 bases between. The chain's CDR3 is CASSSGSSDTQYF. The DNA of the CDR3 is TGTGCCAGCTCATCGGGCAGCTCAGATACGCAGTATTTT. The full variable domain, completed using reference TRBV18 and TRBJ2-3, is NAGVMQNPRHLVRRRGQEARLRCSPMKGHSHVYWYRQLPEEGLKFMVYLQKENIIDESGMPKERFSAEFPKEGPSILRIQQVVRGDSAAYFCASSSGSSDTQYFGPGTRLTVL.

The chain has TRBV29-1 and TRBJ1-4; 9 positions agree with TRBD1. J lost 5 bases, V lost 4 bases, and 8 bases had no gene match. Germline V gene data show CDR1 as SQVTM and CDR2 as ANQGSEA. There are 15 residues in the CDR3. The CDR3 DNA reads TGCAGCGTTGGCACCGGGACAGGGAACAATGAAAAACTGTTTTTT. Protein: CSVGTGTGNNEKLFF.

The chain joins TRBV29-1 to TRBJ2-5; tentative D call: TRBD1 (6 bases). Trimming took off 5 bases at V and 5 bases at J, with 15 bases between the two ends. CDR3 length: 13 residues. Germline V gene sequence: CDR1 SQVTM, CDR2 ANQGSEA. The CDR3 DNA sequence: TGCAGCGTTCCTACCCAGGGGTCTGAGACCCAGTACTTC. It encodes CSVPTQGSETQYF.

The CDR3 nucleotides read TGTGCCATCAGTTTAAGCGGGGGGGCACCCAATGAGCAGTTCTTC. Protein product: CAISLSGGAPNEQFF. The rearrangement uses TRBV10-3 and TRBJ2-1; 10 bases are shared with TRBD2. Trimming cost V 5 bases and J 6 bases; bases outside gene matches: 7. CDR3 length: 15 amino acids. The germline CDR1 and CDR2 sequences are ENHRY and SYGVKD.

On this clone itself: This clone may be a read error of a much larger clone one base away. CDR3: CASSLLVQETQYF. The CDR3, as DNA: TGTGCCAGCAGCTTATTAGTCCAAGAGACCCAGTACTTC. J is TRBJ2-5 and V is TRBV11-2; no clear D gene. This CDR3 is 13 amino acids long. V dropped 2 bases and J dropped 1 base, with 5 bases sitting between them. Germline V gene lookup returns CDR1 SGHAT and CDR2 FQNNGV.

The chain links TRBV10-3 to TRBJ2-7; unclear D gene. CDR1 ENHRY and CDR2 SYGVKD come from the germline V gene. The CDR3 has 11 residues. CDR3 DNA: TGTGCGGGCAGGCTCTCCTACGAGCAGTACTTC. It is translated as CAGRLSYEQYF.

The chain carries TRBV10-3 and TRBJ2-5; D might be TRBD1 (6 bases). V lost 5 bases and J 4 bases, leaving 17 bases between the germline ends. CDR3 length: 15 residues. Germline-derived CDR1 and CDR2 are ENHRY and SYGVKD. CDR3 sequence (DNA): TGTGCCATCAGTCGGGGACAATCTTTTGGAGAGACCCAGTACTTC. This translates into CAISRGQSFGETQYF.

The genes are TRBV19 and TRBJ2-1; no definite D call. This CDR3 has 17 residues. The germline V and J ends were trimmed by 5 bases and 2 bases, with 19 bases remaining between them. Germline-derived CDR1 and CDR2 are LNHDA and SQIVND (reference sequence). The CDR3 bases are TGTGCCAGTAGTCCACTGCCCGGGTTCGTGGCCTACAATGAGCAGTTCTTC. It encodes CASSPLPGFVAYNEQFF.

This chain connects TRBV4-1 to TRBJ1-2; 12 bases map to TRBD1. The CDR3 is made up of 17 amino acids. J gave up 4 bases and V 4 bases, and 10 bases lay outside the gene matches. Germline assignment: CDR1 MGHRA and CDR2 YSYEKL. CDR3 sequence: CASSPGTGQGAFYGYTF. DNA for the CDR3: TGCGCCAGCAGCCCTGGGACGGGACAGGGGGCTTTCTATGGCTACACCTTC.

The table lists this clone with a count of one. The V and J genes are TRBV9 and TRBJ1-3, with 7 positions matching TRBD1. Germline V lookup: CDR1 SGDLS, CDR2 YYNGEE. This CDR3 has 14 amino acids. V shed 2 bases and J 4 bases; nucleotides not matched to a gene: 3. CDR3 loop: CASSVGTEGNTIYF. The CDR3 DNA follows: TGTGCCAGCAGCGTCGGGACAGAAGGAAACACCATATATTTT.

This clone was observed a single time. The chain carries TRBV14 and TRBJ2-3, with 8 positions matching TRBD2. Trimming removed 4 bases from V and 9 bases from J; junction bases left unmatched: 9. The CDR3 has 14 residues. The germline gives CDR1 SGHDN, CDR2 FVKESK. The CDR3 DNA follows: TGTGCCAGCAGCCTTGAGCGGGGGAGCTCGACGCAGTATTTT. It encodes CASSLERGSSTQYF.